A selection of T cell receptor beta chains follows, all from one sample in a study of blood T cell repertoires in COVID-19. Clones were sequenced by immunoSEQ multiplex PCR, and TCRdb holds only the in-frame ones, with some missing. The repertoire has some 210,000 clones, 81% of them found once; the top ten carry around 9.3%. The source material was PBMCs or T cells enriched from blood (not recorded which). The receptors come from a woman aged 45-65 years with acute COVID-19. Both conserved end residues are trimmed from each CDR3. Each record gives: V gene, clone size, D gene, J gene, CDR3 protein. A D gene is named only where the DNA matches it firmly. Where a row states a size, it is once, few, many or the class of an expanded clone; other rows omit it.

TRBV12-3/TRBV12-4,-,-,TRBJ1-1,ASAILMNTEAF
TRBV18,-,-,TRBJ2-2,ASSPRWGDTGELF
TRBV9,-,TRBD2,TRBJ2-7,ASSAGDGSGSPSGEQY
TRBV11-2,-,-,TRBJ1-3,ASRLFGDTIY
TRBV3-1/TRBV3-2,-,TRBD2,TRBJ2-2,ASRRRGGPGTGELF
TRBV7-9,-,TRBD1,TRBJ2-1,ASSRRDRRYNEQF
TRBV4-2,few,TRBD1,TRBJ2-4,ASSRFGATGDTAKNIQY
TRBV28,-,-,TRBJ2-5,ASSDWTEQETQY
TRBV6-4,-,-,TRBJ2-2,ASSQQGGTGELF
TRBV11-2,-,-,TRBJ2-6,ASSSQGSRANVLT
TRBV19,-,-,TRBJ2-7,ASTPTLTAPGEQY
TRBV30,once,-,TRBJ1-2,AWSDQGPRGYT
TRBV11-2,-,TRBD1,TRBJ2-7,ASSRTGALYEQY
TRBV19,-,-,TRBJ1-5,ASSTLNQPQH
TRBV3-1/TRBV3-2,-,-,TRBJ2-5,ASSQYGGEETQY
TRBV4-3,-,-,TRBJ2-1,ASSQSWAFNEQF
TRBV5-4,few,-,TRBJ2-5,ASSFSGTQY
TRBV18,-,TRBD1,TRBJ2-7,ASSPTQGARYEQY
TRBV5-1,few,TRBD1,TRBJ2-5,ASSARTGQETQY
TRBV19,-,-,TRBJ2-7,ASSPLEDSQKQY
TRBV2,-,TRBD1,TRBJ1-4,ASSEALRGSEKLF
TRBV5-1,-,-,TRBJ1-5,ASSRDTNQPQH
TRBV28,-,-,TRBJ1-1,ASSFVQEYTEAF
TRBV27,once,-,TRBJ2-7,ASRQGIGDEQY
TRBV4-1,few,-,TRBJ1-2,ASSQDSSMGGTAQLANYGYT
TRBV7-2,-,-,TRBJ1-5,ASSDAPGTNQPQH
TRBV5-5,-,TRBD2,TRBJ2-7,ASSPRLAVTYEQY
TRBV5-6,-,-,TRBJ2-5,ASSLDNQETQY
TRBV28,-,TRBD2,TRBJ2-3,ASSPSPWHLAASTDTQY
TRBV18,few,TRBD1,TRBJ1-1,ASSPLDSDRGRTEAF
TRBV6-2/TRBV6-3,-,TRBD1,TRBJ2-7,ASSAAGTGIYEQY
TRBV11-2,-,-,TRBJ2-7,ASSLATVYEQY
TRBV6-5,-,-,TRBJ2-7,ASSPFGQSYEQY
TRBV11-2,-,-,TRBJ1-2,ASSNKGYGYT
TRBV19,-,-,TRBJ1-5,AGSTGLGNQPQH
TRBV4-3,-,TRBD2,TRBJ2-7,ASSQERGGSSYEQY
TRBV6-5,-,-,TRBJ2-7,ASSQTSSFGEQY
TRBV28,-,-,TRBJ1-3,ASRPSRGLAGNTIY
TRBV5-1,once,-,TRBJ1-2,ASSAGGNYGYT
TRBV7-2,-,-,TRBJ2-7,ASSGAGRSYEQY
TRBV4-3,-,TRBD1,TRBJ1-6,ASSQVDRAGFNSPLH